This entry is about one TCR beta chain. Trimming took off 5 bases at V and 3 bases at J, with 17 bases between the two ends. The CDR3 runs 15 residues. Germline V gene sequence: CDR1 SGHVS, CDR2 FNYEAQ. The record originates from a study of blood T cell repertoires in COVID-19. Profiling relied on immunoSEQ multiplex PCR, and the TCRdb table lists in-frame clones only, not all of them. This sample has 85,000 to 130,000 clones, with roughly 89% found just once. The chain uses TRBV7-6 and TRBJ2-7; tentative D call: TRBD1 (6 bases). The receptor comes from a man between 65 and 80 years old with acute or convalescent COVID-19. Sequencing input: peripheral blood. CDR3 residues: CASSKGSGVGYEQYF. The CDR3 DNA sequence: TGTGCCAGCAGCAAAGGTTCAGGGGTTGGCTACGAGCAGTACTTC. Variable domain in full (rest from reference TRBV7-6 and TRBJ2-7): GAGVSQSPRYKVTKRGQDVALRCDPISGHVSLYWYRQALGQGPEFLTYFNYEAQQDKSGLPNDRFSAERPEGSISTLTIQRTEQRDSAMYRCASSKGSGVGYEQYFGPGTRLTVT.